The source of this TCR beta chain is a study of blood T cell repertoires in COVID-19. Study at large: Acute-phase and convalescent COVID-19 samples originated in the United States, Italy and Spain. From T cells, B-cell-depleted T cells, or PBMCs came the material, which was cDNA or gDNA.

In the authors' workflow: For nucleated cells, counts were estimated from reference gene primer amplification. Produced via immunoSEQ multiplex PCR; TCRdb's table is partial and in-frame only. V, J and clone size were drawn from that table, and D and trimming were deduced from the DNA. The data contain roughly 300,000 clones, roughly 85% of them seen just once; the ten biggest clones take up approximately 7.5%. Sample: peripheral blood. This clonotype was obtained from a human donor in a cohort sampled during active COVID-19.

CDR3 in DNA: TGTGCCAGCAGCTTAAGAGCTCATCCCTACGAGCAGTACTTC. Protein sequence: CASSLRAHPYEQYF. The chain recombines TRBV7-8 with TRBJ2-7; unclear D gene. The V gene's germline CDR1 is SGHVS and CDR2 FQNEAQ. The CDR3 loop spans 14 amino acids. V gave up 2 bases and J gave up 2 bases, with 10 bases separating them.